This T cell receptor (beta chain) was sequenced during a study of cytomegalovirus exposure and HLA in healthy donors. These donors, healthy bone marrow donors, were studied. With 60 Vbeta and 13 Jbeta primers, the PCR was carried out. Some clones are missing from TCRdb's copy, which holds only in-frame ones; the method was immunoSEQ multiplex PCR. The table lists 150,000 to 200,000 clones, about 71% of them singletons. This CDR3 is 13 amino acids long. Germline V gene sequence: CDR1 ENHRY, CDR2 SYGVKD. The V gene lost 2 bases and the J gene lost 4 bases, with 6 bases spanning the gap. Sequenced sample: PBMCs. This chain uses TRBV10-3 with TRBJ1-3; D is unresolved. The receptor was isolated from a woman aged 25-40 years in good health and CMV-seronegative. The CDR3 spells CAISELLGNTIYF. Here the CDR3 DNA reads TGTGCCATCAGTGAGCTACTGGGAAACACCATATATTTT.